Each of the 12 T cell receptor beta chains below was sequenced from the same sample in a study of shared T cell receptors in the human thymus (dated by TCRdb to the early 2020s). The library was obtained by the immunoSEQ multiplex PCR assay. TCRdb provides this immuneACCESS table in a form limited to in-frame rearrangements. Some clones are lacking; in checked studies, under half of them reflect an unresolved V gene, and why the rest are absent is not known. Across this sample there are hundreds of thousands of clones, with 70% to 80% seen only once. The ten most abundant clones make up more than 0.01% of the sample. This sample also belongs to another study, concerning human thymus T cells.

Sequencing was done on a sample of thymocytes. The receptors here all came from a boy under three years old with a congenital heart defect. Donor details come from another sample of the same person, matched by shared clones.

The rearrangement uses TRBV29-1 and TRBJ1-1, with TRBD1 matching 10 bases. Germline assignment: CDR1 SQVTM and CDR2 ANQGSEA. With V trimmed by 6 bases and J by 0 bases, 13 bases remained unmatched. The CDR3 is made up of 17 amino acids. Written as DNA, the CDR3 is TGCAGCGTGCGAGGGACAGGGGTTACCACAATGAACACTGAAGCTTTCTTT. This encodes CSVRGTGVTTMNTEAFF.

CDR3 nucleotide sequence: TGTGCCATCAGTGAGCCAGACCGTCAGGGGGCCACGGGCACTGAAGCTTTCTTT. Translated: CAISEPDRQGATGTEAFF. The chain couples TRBV10-3 to TRBJ1-1, with 8 bases that match TRBD1. In germline, CDR1 is ENHRY, CDR2 SYGVKD. The CDR3 covers 18 residues. V was pared by 2 bases and J by 4 bases, with 15 bases of the junction left unmatched.

This clone was seen a handful of times. The V and J genes are TRBV30 and TRBJ2-3; 8 positions match TRBD2. Germline assignment: CDR1 GTSNPN and CDR2 SVGIG (reference sequence). The CDR3 totals 17 residues. Germline trimming cut 3 bases from V and 2 bases from J; bases unmatched to any gene: 13. DNA for the CDR3: TGTGCCTGGAGCGCCCGTGGAGCGGGAGTTATCACAGATACGCAGTATTTT. Protein sequence: CAWSARGAGVITDTQYF. The full variable domain, its missing parts supplied by reference TRBV30 and TRBJ2-3, is SQTIHQWPATLVQPVGSPLSLECTVEGTSNPNLYWYRQAAGRGLQLLFYSVGIGQISSEVPQNLSASRPQDRQFILSSKKLLLSDSGFYLCAWSARGAGVITDTQYFGPGTRLTVL.

The rearrangement joins TRBV4-2 to TRBJ2-7, with 10 bases aligning to TRBD2. Looked up from germline, CDR1 is LGHNA and CDR2 is YNFKEQ. CDR3 size: 16 residues. V lost 2 bases to trimming and J lost 3 bases; unmatched junction nucleotides: 7. For the CDR3, the DNA is TGTGCCAGCAGCCAACTTAGGACTAGCGGAAGCTACGAGCAGTACTTC. Amino acids: CASSQLRTSGSYEQYF.

V is TRBV12-5 and J is TRBJ2-3; 11 bases line up with TRBD2. The CDR3 is made up of 22 amino acids. Trimming cost V 2 bases and J 2 bases; bases outside gene matches: 21. The germline V gene has CDR1 LGHNT and CDR2 FRNRAP. CDR3 amino acids: CASGLTPPGLADTLTDTDTQYF. The CDR3 DNA reads TGTGCTAGTGGTTTGACCCCCCCGGGACTAGCGGACACCTTAACCGACACAGATACGCAGTATTTT.

The chain employs TRBV28 and TRBJ1-5; maybe TRBD1 (6 bases). The CDR3 loop spans 19 amino acids. V was shortened by 7 bases and J by 0 bases, with 25 bases between the two germline ends. The germline gives CDR1 MDHEN, CDR2 SYDVKM. The CDR3 DNA sequence: TGTGCCAGCAACGCCCTACAGGGACGGTCTTATAGTAGCAATCAGCCCCAGCATTTT. As protein: CASNALQGRSYSSNQPQHF.

This chain connects TRBV27 to TRBJ2-7; TRBD2 matches at 13 bases. CDR3 length equals 14 residues. Trimming cost V 10 bases and J 6 bases; bases outside gene matches: 9. CDR1 and CDR2 from the germline V gene are MNHEY and SMNVEV (reference sequence). This CDR3 is CATGTGLAGTEQYF. In DNA, the CDR3 is TGTGCCACAGGGACGGGACTAGCGGGAACCGAGCAGTACTTC.

This clone was counted between two and nine times. The J gene is TRBJ1-5, the V gene TRBV19; the match to TRBD1 covers 10 bases. The CDR3 sequence is 20 residues long. J gave up 0 bases and V 5 bases, and 16 bases lay outside the gene matches. From germline, CDR1 is LNHDA and CDR2 SQIVND (reference sequence). CDR3 sequence reads: CASSPHPGQGMWNSNQPQHF. The CDR3 DNA follows: TGTGCCAGTAGTCCCCATCCGGGACAGGGGATGTGGAATAGCAATCAGCCCCAGCATTTT. The full variable domain, completed using reference TRBV19 and TRBJ1-5, is DGGITQSPKYLFRKEGQNVTLSCEQNLNHDAMYWYRQDPGQGLRLIYYSQIVNDFQKGDIAEGYSVSREKKESFPLTVTSAQKNPTAFYLCASSPHPGQGMWNSNQPQHFGDGTRLSIL.

The chain uses TRBV6-5 and TRBJ2-5; the match to TRBD2 covers 11 bases. This CDR3 comprises 16 residues. V lost 0 bases, J lost 5 bases, and 5 bases stayed unmatched. Germline V gene data show CDR1 as MNHEY and CDR2 as SVGAGI. CDR3 in amino acids: CASSYSTSGASETQYF. The CDR3 region has the DNA TGTGCCAGCAGTTACTCGACTAGCGGGGCCTCGGAGACCCAGTACTTC.

V usage is TRBV7-3 and J usage is TRBJ2-7; 8 bases are shared with TRBD2. The J segment lost 4 bases and the V segment lost 6 bases, leaving 11 bases of the junction unmatched. Germline lookup yields CDR1 SGHTA and CDR2 FQGTGA. The CDR3 covers 15 residues. The CDR3 is CASSIGAAGAYEQYF. CDR3 coding DNA: TGTGCCAGCAGTATAGGGGCAGCGGGAGCATACGAGCAGTACTTC.

The V and J genes are TRBV28 and TRBJ1-2, with 9 bases aligning to TRBD1. Germline-derived CDR1 and CDR2 are MDHEN and SYDVKM. The CDR3 sequence is 17 residues long. Trimming cost V 2 bases and J 7 bases; bases outside gene matches: 14. The CDR3 DNA follows: TGTGCCAGCAGTTTAGCCCCCCCGGACAGGGGAGGTGGTGGCTACACCTTC. It specifies CASSLAPPDRGGGGYTF.

The gene calls are TRBV30 and TRBJ2-1; 7 positions match TRBD2. The ends lost 2 bases at V and 4 bases at J; junction bases unmatched: 17. The CDR3 totals 18 residues. Looked up from germline, CDR1 is GTSNPN and CDR2 is SVGIG (reference sequence). The CDR3 DNA reads as TGTGCCTGGAGTCCACCCCTTGACTCTAGCGGCATTTACAATGAGCAGTTCTTC. Protein product: CAWSPPLDSSGIYNEQFF.